The rows below give T cell receptor beta chains drawn from one sample of a study of beta chain features in type 1 diabetes. Clones were read by immunoSEQ multiplex PCR, and TCRdb kept only the in-frame ones, dropping some. The profile shows around 600,000 clones, 12% of them singletons. Sequenced sample: naive CD4+ T cells from blood. Receptor source: a man under 40 with type 1 diabetes. Both conserved end residues are part of each CDR3. A D gene is named only where the DNA matches it firmly. The size field is filled for only some rows; it gives once, few, many or a size class.

length: 15
D: .
size: .
J: TRBJ2-2
V: TRBV9
DNA: TGTGCCAGCAGCGGTCGGGACAAGGAGTCCGGGGAGCTGTTTTTT
CDR3: CASSGRDKESGELFF

length: 17
D: .
size: .
J: TRBJ1-2
V: TRBV7-6
DNA: TGTGCCAGCAGCCGTTACGTCACGGGGGGATTCAACTATGGCTACACCTTC
CDR3: CASSRYVTGGFNYGYTF

length: 16
D: TRBD1
size: .
J: TRBJ2-5
V: TRBV7-3
DNA: TGTGCCAGCAGCCCTACCACGGGACAGGGGCAAGAGACCCAGTACTTC
CDR3: CASSPTTGQGQETQYF

length: 16
D: .
size: .
J: TRBJ1-6
V: TRBV4-2
DNA: TGTGCCAGCAGCCCCGGTACTCACCTTCTCGGTTCACCCCTCCACTTT
CDR3: CASSPGTHLLGSPLHF

length: 15
D: TRBD1
size: few
J: TRBJ2-1
V: TRBV9
DNA: TGTGCCAGCAGCGTGACAGGGGGCTCGTACAATGAGCAGTTCTTC
CDR3: CASSVTGGSYNEQFF

length: 13
D: .
size: .
J: TRBJ1-2
V: TRBV7-9
DNA: TGTGCCAGCAGCCAGGACGGAGGCTATGGCTACACCTTC
CDR3: CASSQDGGYGYTF

length: 14
D: .
size: few
J: TRBJ2-7
V: TRBV9
DNA: TGTGCCAGCAGCGTAGCTGTCAACGACTACGAGCAGTACTTC
CDR3: CASSVAVNDYEQYF

length: 13
D: TRBD1
size: .
J: TRBJ1-6
V: TRBV29-1
DNA: TGCAGCGTCGGACAGGTTCTTTCTTCTCCCCTCCACTTT
CDR3: CSVGQVLSSPLHF

length: 13
D: .
size: .
J: TRBJ2-5
V: TRBV7-9
DNA: TGTGCCAGCAGCTCCTCTGGATTTGAGACCCAGTACTTC
CDR3: CASSSSGFETQYF

length: 13
D: .
size: .
J: TRBJ2-7
V: TRBV7-2
DNA: TGTGCCAGCACCCGGGACCCGGGCTACGAGCAGTACTTC
CDR3: CASTRDPGYEQYF

length: 13
D: TRBD1
size: .
J: TRBJ2-7
V: TRBV7-9
DNA: TGTGCCAGCAGCCCCGACAGGGACTACGAGCAGTACTTC
CDR3: CASSPDRDYEQYF

length: 20
D: TRBD2
size: few
J: TRBJ2-1
V: TRBV4-2
DNA: TGTGCCAGCAGCCGCGAGGGACTAGCGGGGGGGCTTGGGTCCTACAATGAGCAGTTCTTC
CDR3: CASSREGLAGGLGSYNEQFF

length: 20
D: .
size: .
J: TRBJ1-6
V: TRBV15
DNA: TGTGCCACCAGCAGAGAAGGGGCGGGCGGTCGAAGCTCCTATAATTCACCCCTCCACTTT
CDR3: CATSREGAGGRSSYNSPLHF

length: 16
D: TRBD2
size: .
J: TRBJ2-7
V: TRBV4-3
DNA: TGCGCCAGCAGTCCAAGGTTAGCTAGCGGTTACTACGAGCAGTACTTC
CDR3: CASSPRLASGYYEQYF

length: 13
D: TRBD1
size: few
J: TRBJ1-2
V: TRBV29-1
DNA: TGCAGCGTTAGGACGACAGGGGCCGATGGCTACACCTTC
CDR3: CSVRTTGADGYTF

length: 14
D: TRBD2
size: few
J: TRBJ2-1
V: TRBV29-1
DNA: TGCAGCGTTGCCGGGACTAGCGGAGTGAATGAGCAGTTCTTC
CDR3: CSVAGTSGVNEQFF

length: 15
D: TRBD1
size: few
J: TRBJ2-1
V: TRBV7-2
DNA: TGTGCCAGCAGCTCGCGGACAGGGTCCTACAATGAGCAGTTCTTC
CDR3: CASSSRTGSYNEQFF

length: 13
D: TRBD1
size: few
J: TRBJ1-3
V: TRBV6-1
DNA: TGTGCCAGCAGCGGACAGGGTGGAAACACCATATATTTT
CDR3: CASSGQGGNTIYF

length: 14
D: .
size: .
J: TRBJ2-5
V: TRBV27
DNA: TGTGCCAGCAGTTTATATGGGACTGAGGGGACCCAGTACTTC
CDR3: CASSLYGTEGTQYF

length: 14
D: .
size: .
J: TRBJ2-5
V: TRBV7-2
DNA: TGTGCCAGCAGCTTAGGAGTCGCTCAAGAGACCCAGTACTTC
CDR3: CASSLGVAQETQYF

length: 16
D: .
size: .
J: TRBJ2-6
V: TRBV27
DNA: TGTGCCAGCAGTTTAAGTAGAGGGTTTGGGGCCAACGTCCTGACTTTC
CDR3: CASSLSRGFGANVLTF

length: 13
D: TRBD2
size: .
J: TRBJ2-1
V: TRBV19
DNA: TGTGCCAGTAGTATAGGACTAGCCCCCGAGCAGTTCTTC
CDR3: CASSIGLAPEQFF

length: 13
D: TRBD1
size: .
J: TRBJ2-7
V: TRBV2
DNA: TGTGCCAGCGGTAGGGACAGCGCCTACGAGCAGTACTTC
CDR3: CASGRDSAYEQYF

length: 13
D: .
size: .
J: TRBJ2-3
V: TRBV5-1
DNA: TGCGCCAGCAGCCAAGGGAGCACAGATACGCAGTATTTT
CDR3: CASSQGSTDTQYF

length: 14
D: TRBD1
size: .
J: TRBJ1-1
V: TRBV7-9
DNA: TGTGCCAGCAGCAAACGACAGGGGAACACTGAAGCTTTCTTT
CDR3: CASSKRQGNTEAFF

length: 13
D: .
size: few
J: TRBJ1-5
V: TRBV18
DNA: TGTGCCAGCTCACTAGGCAGCAATCAGCCCCAGCATTTT
CDR3: CASSLGSNQPQHF

length: 16
D: .
size: .
J: TRBJ2-3
V: TRBV7-9
DNA: TGTGCCAGCAGCTTAGGTCTCAAGGGTGAAACAGATACGCAGTATTTT
CDR3: CASSLGLKGETDTQYF

length: 14
D: .
size: few
J: TRBJ2-3
V: TRBV9
DNA: TGTGCCAGCAGCGTGTTGATGGGCACAGATACGCAGTATTTT
CDR3: CASSVLMGTDTQYF

length: 12
D: .
size: .
J: TRBJ1-6
V: TRBV5-6
DNA: TGTGCCAGCAGCTTGGGGCGAGATCCCCTCCACTTT
CDR3: CASSLGRDPLHF

length: 13
D: .
size: .
J: TRBJ2-5
V: TRBV28
DNA: TGTGCCAGCAGTTCCGACAAGCAAGAGACCCAGTACTTC
CDR3: CASSSDKQETQYF

length: 13
D: .
size: few
J: TRBJ2-7
V: TRBV7-2
DNA: TGTGCCAGCAGCCTTGAGGAGGGCTACGAGCAGTACTTC
CDR3: CASSLEEGYEQYF